The 14 T cell receptor beta chains in this list originate from one sample, sequenced in a study of beta chain features in type 1 diabetes. Whole-study results and caveats: A moderate, significant TCRB CDR3 shortening appeared in type 1 diabetes across four CD4+ subsets.

The antigens for these receptors are not known. Reverse transcribing all isolated RNA meant expressed TCRB transcripts were sequenced. TCRdb's table, derived via immunoSEQ multiplex PCR, lists solely in-frame clones and lacks some. The sample lists 150,000 to 200,000 clones, 7.5% to 8.5% seen once, with roughly 0.46% in the top ten. Material: central memory CD4+ T cells from blood. The receptors come from a young man with type 1 diabetes.

The chain uses TRBV27 and TRBJ2-6, with D perhaps matching TRBD2 (5 bases). The CDR3 covers 16 residues. Germline V lookup: CDR1 MNHEY, CDR2 SMNVEV (reference sequence). The V gene lost 5 bases and the J gene lost 2 bases, with 13 bases spanning the gap. The CDR3 sequence is CASSPSWGAGANVLTF. DNA of the CDR3: TGTGCCAGCAGTCCCTCTTGGGGAGCTGGGGCCAACGTCCTGACTTTC.

This rearrangement joins TRBV6-5 to TRBJ2-5; D uncertain. The CDR3 spans 14 residues. V was cut by 2 bases and J by 0 bases, with 7 bases left in between. Germline values: CDR1 MNHEY, CDR2 SVGAGI. In nucleotides, the CDR3 is TGTGCCAGCAGTTACGGCACAGACCAAGAGACCCAGTACTTC. Protein sequence: CASSYGTDQETQYF.

The chain carries TRBV14 and TRBJ2-1; 8 bases match TRBD1. Looked up from germline, CDR1 is SGHDN and CDR2 is FVKESK. This CDR3 spans 14 amino acids. V lost 4 bases, J lost 7 bases, and 6 bases stayed unmatched. CDR3 amino acids: CASSPADRVNEQFF. CDR3 in DNA: TGTGCCAGCAGCCCGGCGGACAGGGTTAATGAGCAGTTCTTC.

This rearrangement joins TRBV28 to TRBJ2-3; 8 positions match TRBD2. The CDR3 totals 15 residues. V lost 3 bases, J lost 2 bases, and 4 bases stayed unmatched. Germline-derived CDR1 and CDR2 are MDHEN and SYDVKM. CDR3 sequence: CASSFTGGITDTQYF. The CDR3 nucleotides read TGTGCCAGCAGTTTTACGGGGGGGATCACAGATACGCAGTATTTT.

This clone has ten or more counts. In the same sample, other DNA sequences code for this CDR3. The chain combines TRBV6-5 with TRBJ1-1; possible D gene TRBD1, 5 bases. In germline, CDR1 is MNHEY, CDR2 SVGAGI. The CDR3 is made up of 16 amino acids. With 0 bases removed from V and 3 bases from J, the gap between germline ends came to 14 bases. The CDR3 loop reads CASSYSSSGGDTEAFF. As DNA, the CDR3 is TGTGCCAGCAGTTACTCGTCTTCGGGGGGGGACACTGAAGCTTTCTTT.

This sequence joins TRBV5-6 and TRBJ1-1; 7 bases line up with TRBD1. Germline V CDR1 and CDR2: SGHDT, YYEEEE. V lost 4 bases, J lost 9 bases, and 6 bases stayed unmatched. There are 12 residues in the CDR3. The CDR3 region is CASSQLDRQAFF. The DNA of the CDR3 is TGTGCCAGCAGCCAGCTGGACAGGCAAGCTTTCTTT. The entire variable domain, with the rest obtained from reference TRBV5-6 and TRBJ1-1, is as follows: DAGVTQSPTHLIKTRGQQVTLRCSPKSGHDTVSWYQQALGQGPQFIFQYYEEEERQRGNFPDRFSGHQFPNYSSELNVNALLLGDSALYLCASSQLDRQAFFGQGTRLTVV.

This clone was detected only a few times. A read error may explain this, as a much larger clone is one base away. This chain's CDR3 is CASSGSSYNEQFF. CDR3 sequence (DNA): TGTGCCAGCAGTGGGAGCTCCTACAATGAGCAGTTCTTC. The rearrangement links TRBV2 to TRBJ2-1; D is ambiguous. Trimming cost V 4 bases and J 0 bases, with 4 bases left between them. This CDR3 is 13 amino acids long. Looked up from germline, CDR1 is SNHLY and CDR2 is FYNNEI.

The chain links TRBV7-2 to TRBJ2-1; a weak D match, TRBD2 (6 bases). Deletions cut 5 bases from V and 8 bases from J, with 13 bases between. The CDR3 totals 13 residues. Germline CDR1 SGHTA, CDR2 FQGNSA. Here the CDR3 reads CASSQTRLDEQFF. Here the CDR3 DNA reads TGTGCCAGCAGCCAAACCAGACTAGATGAGCAGTTCTTC.

This clone was found a few times. The V gene is TRBV7-2, the J gene TRBJ2-5, with a possible D match to TRBD2 (6 bases). The CDR3 spans 15 residues. Germline V gene sequence: CDR1 SGHTA, CDR2 FQGNSA. Trimming pared 3 bases from V and 4 bases from J, leaving 15 bases between. The CDR3 reads CASSLRAVAVETQYF. The CDR3 nucleotides are TGTGCCAGCAGCTTGCGTGCCGTAGCGGTAGAGACCCAGTACTTC.

The chain uses TRBV29-1 and TRBJ2-1, with 8 bases aligning to TRBD1. The CDR3 contains 16 residues. Germline V gene sequence: CDR1 SQVTM, CDR2 ANQGSEA. V shed 5 bases, J shed 1 base, and the junction held 10 bases outside the gene matches. The CDR3 nucleotides read TGCAGCGTTCACGTCCAGGGGGCAAGGTCCTACAATGAGCAGTTCTTC. It translates to CSVHVQGARSYNEQFF.

This clone was observed a handful of times. J is TRBJ2-3 and V is TRBV6-5; D is perhaps TRBD1 (6 bases). This CDR3 has 13 amino acids. CDR1 and CDR2 (germline): MNHEY, SVGAGI. V was trimmed by 4 bases and J by 3 bases, leaving 8 bases between them. CDR3 residues: CASSWTATDTQYF. CDR3 DNA: TGTGCCAGCAGTTGGACAGCGACAGATACGCAGTATTTT.

This clone was picked up many times. This chain connects TRBV14 to TRBJ2-1, with D perhaps TRBD2 (5 bases). Germline CDR1 reads SGHDN; CDR2 reads FVKESK. The CDR3 consists of 17 residues. V was pared by 2 bases and J by 10 bases, with 24 bases between. CDR3 loop: CASSQRLASLAAGEQFF. The CDR3 nucleotides read TGTGCCAGCAGCCAACGCTTAGCGAGTCTAGCCGCCGGAGAGCAGTTCTTC.

The genes are TRBV29-1 and TRBJ2-1; the D gene is possibly TRBD1 (5 bases). The CDR3 loop spans 14 amino acids. The germline CDR1 and CDR2 sequences are SQVTM and ANQGSEA. The ends were cut back, 6 bases at V and 0 bases at J, with 12 bases in the middle. The CDR3 nucleotides read TGCAGCGTCGCGACAGATTACTCCTACAATGAGCAGTTCTTC. Protein: CSVATDYSYNEQFF.

The chain combines TRBV7-9 with TRBJ2-1; 8 bases match TRBD2. J lost 6 bases, V lost 5 bases, and 12 bases had no gene match. CDR1 is SEHNR, CDR2 FQNEAQ, per germline (reference sequence). The CDR3 runs to 16 residues. The CDR3 DNA follows: TGTGCCAGCAGCCAGCCCGGGCTAGCGGGCATCAATGAGCAGTTCTTC. This gives the protein CASSQPGLAGINEQFF.